The text below deals with one TCR beta chain. Ten milliliters of peripheral blood were drawn from each donor into EDTA-treated tubes. A sample-barcoded 5' primer and a J-beta primer mix were used in a second PCR of roughly 6 to 11 cycles. One entry per CDR3 protein, called by TCRdb with MiXCR from the 5' RACE reads. The profile covers roughly 1,300,000 distinct CDR3 sequences, with roughly 60% appearing a single time and about 6.7% taken by the ten largest. This CDR3 contains 13 residues. From germline, CDR1 is DFQATT and CDR2 SNEGSKA (reference sequence). V trimming: 3 bases; J trimming: 1 base; junction bases outside the gene matches: 2. This specimen belongs to a study of blood T cells in healthy people across ages. Study context: Capture via template switching afforded approximately one barcoded beta molecule per two T cells.

The source material was blood. The genes are TRBV20-1 and TRBJ2-7, with 8 bases aligning to TRBD2. The receptor was isolated from a man aged 18 to 29 in good health. The CDR3 here is CSASRGRSYEQYF. In DNA, the CDR3 is TGCAGTGCTAGTCGCGGGAGGTCCTACGAGCAGTACTTC.